This T cell receptor (beta chain) was captured by sequencing in a study of blood T cell repertoires in COVID-19. Study details: Samples taken during acute and convalescent COVID-19 were collected in the United States, Italy and Spain. The analysed material was cDNA or gDNA that came from T cells, B-cell-depleted T cells, or PBMCs.

CDR3 length: 13 residues. Seattle patients were enrolled while actively infected and followed longitudinally. In the authors' methods: For nucleated cells, counts were estimated from reference gene primer amplification. TCRdb keeps only in-frame clones here, not all; method: immunoSEQ multiplex PCR. V, J and clone size derive from that table, while D and trimming were established from the DNA sequence. The sample lists a few hundred thousand clones; about 87% were seen once. The chain combines TRBV21-1 with TRBJ2-1; the table's D gene call, TRBD1, was not cross checked with the DNA. TRBV21-1 counts as a pseudogene. The clonotype was recovered from a woman aged 45-60 years with COVID-19, enrolled during active disease. The source material was peripheral blood. The CDR3 DNA reads as TGTGCCAGCAGCAAGGGACAGTGCCCTGAGCAGTTCTTC. The encoded protein is CASSKGQCPEQFF.